This T cell receptor beta chain was obtained from a study of blood T cell repertoires in COVID-19. Background on the study: Specimens from acute and convalescent COVID-19 originated in the United States, Italy and Spain. PBMCs, B-cell-depleted T cells, or T cells provided the cDNA or gDNA that made up the material.

Per the authors' pipeline: Researchers report that nucleated cell counts were estimated from reference gene primer amplification. TCRdb keeps only in-frame clones here, not all; method: immunoSEQ multiplex PCR. The V and J calls and clone size are taken from that table; D and trimming were inferred from the DNA. The sample lists 220,000 or so clones, less than 90% occurring once. The CDR3 has 12 amino acids. V shed 9 bases and J 1 base; nucleotides not matched to a gene: 1. Germline assignment: CDR1 KGHDR and CDR2 SFDVKD. This TCR was sampled from a man aged 30 to 39 with active or convalescent COVID-19. This chain joins TRBV24-1 and TRBJ2-5; 7 nucleotides match TRBD2. Sequenced: peripheral blood. DNA of the CDR3: TGTGCCACCGGGACTACCCAAGAGACCCAGTACTTC. Protein: CATGTTQETQYF.